These 7 T cell receptor delta chains share one sample of origin, sequenced in a study of delta chains in infants with herpesvirus infections. PBMC RNA was reverse transcribed using gamma-chain- and delta-chain-specific primers. TCRdb reprocessed the RT-PCR reads through CATT. The repertoire includes over 950 delta-chain clones, almost 30% of them detected once, and approximately 6.5% sits in the top ten. Sequenced here: peripheral blood, sampled at time point 1 of longitudinal follow-up. The receptors were sampled from a human donor who was a Ugandan infant, either HIV-exposed or HIV-unexposed (not recorded which).

By proportion, this clone is large. The J gene is TRDJ1, the V gene TRDV1; 13 bases are shared with TRDD3. The CDR3 length is 24 residues. V lost 1 base to trimming and J lost 2 bases; unmatched junction nucleotides: 25. Germline assignment: CDR1 TSWWSYY and CDR2 QGS. CDR3 amino acids: CALGERRPTPRYWGIRPTTDKLIF. The CDR3 DNA is TGTGCTCTTGGGGAACGAAGGCCCACTCCTAGGTACTGGGGGATACGCCCTACGACCGATAAACTCATCTTT.

This chain links TRDV1 with TRDJ1; 12 nucleotides align to TRDD3. The V segment lost 2 bases and the J segment 4 bases; nucleotides outside the gene matches: 14. This CDR3 is 19 amino acids long. The germline gives CDR1 TSWWSYY, CDR2 QGS. The DNA for the CDR3 is TGTGCTCTTGGGGAATCCTCATCCCCTGGGGGATACGCAGGCGATAAACTCATCTTT. This translates into CALGESSSPGGYAGDKLIF.

The chain's CDR3 is CALGELEDTGSSCHYTDKLIF. For the CDR3, the DNA is TGTGCTCTTGGGGAACTAGAGGATACAGGTTCGTCATGCCATTACACCGATAAACTCATCTTT. This chain connects TRDV1 to TRDJ1; D possibly corresponds to TRDD3 (6 bases). Between the trimmed V and J ends, which lost 0 bases and 0 bases, there was a span of 26 bases. Germline V CDR1 and CDR2: TSWWSYY, QGS. This CDR3 has 21 residues.

In regard to this clone: The junction departs from germline at one end; a sequencing error may be responsible. The J gene is TRDJ2, the V gene TRDV2; 7 bases are shared with TRDD2. The CDR3 is 13 residues long. The germline V gene encodes CDR1 GEAIGNYY and CDR2 EKD. The CDR3 coding sequence is TGTGCCTGGGGCTTCCTATTGAAAGCACAACTCTTCTTT. Its translation: CAWGFLLKAQLFF.

This clone turned up a few times. This chain uses TRDV1 with TRDJ1, with 9 bases lining up with TRDD3. The CDR3 loop spans 18 amino acids. Germline CDR1 reads TSWWSYY; CDR2 reads QGS. V lost 1 base to trimming and J lost 11 bases; unmatched junction nucleotides: 20. The CDR3 loop is CALGEPRSPNSGGCPLIF. The CDR3 bases are TGTGCTCTTGGGGAACCTAGGAGTCCCAACTCTGGGGGATGCCCCCTCATCTTT.

This clone rates as large. The V gene is TRDV3, the J gene TRDJ3, with D perhaps TRDD3 (6 bases). The CDR3 is 21 residues long. Germline-derived CDR1 and CDR2 are TVYSNPD and GDNSRS (reference sequence). V was trimmed by 2 bases and J by 0 bases, leaving 26 bases between them. CDR3 residues: CAFPKMRDRKDSSWDTRQMFF. The CDR3 DNA sequence: TGTGCCTTTCCTAAGATGCGGGATAGAAAGGACAGCTCCTGGGACACCCGACAGATGTTTTTC. The complete variable domain, with remaining parts taken from reference TRDV3 and TRDJ3, reads CDKVTQSSPDQTVASGSEVVLLCTYDTVYSNPDLFWYRIRPDYSFQFVFYGDNSRSEGADFTQGRFSVKHILTQKAFHLVISPVRTEDSATYYCAFPKMRDRKDSSWDTRQMFFGTGIKLFVEP.

As for this clone: It differs at one base from a far larger clone, so likely a read error. This chain joins TRDV2 and TRDJ1, with TRDD3 matching 10 bases. The CDR3 has 15 amino acids. Per germline, CDR1 GEAIGNYY and CDR2 EKD. The CDR3 nucleotides are TGTGCCAGTGACCCGGTACGCACTGGGGGATCAAAACTCATCTTT. It translates to CASDPVRTGGSKLIF.